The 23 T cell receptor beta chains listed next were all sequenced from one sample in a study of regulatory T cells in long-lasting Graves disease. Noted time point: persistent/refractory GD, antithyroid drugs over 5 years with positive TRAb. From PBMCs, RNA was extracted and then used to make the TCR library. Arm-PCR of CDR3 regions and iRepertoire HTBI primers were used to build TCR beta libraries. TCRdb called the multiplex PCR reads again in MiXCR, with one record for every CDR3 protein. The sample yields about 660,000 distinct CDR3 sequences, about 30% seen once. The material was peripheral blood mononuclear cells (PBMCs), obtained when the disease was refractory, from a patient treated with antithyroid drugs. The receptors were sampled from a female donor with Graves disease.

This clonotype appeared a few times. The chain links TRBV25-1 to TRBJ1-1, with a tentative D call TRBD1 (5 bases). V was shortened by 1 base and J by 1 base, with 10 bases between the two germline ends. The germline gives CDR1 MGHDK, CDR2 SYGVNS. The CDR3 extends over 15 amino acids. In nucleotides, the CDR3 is TGTGCCAGCAGTGAATCGGGACGGCAGAACACTGAAGCTTTCTTT. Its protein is CASSESGRQNTEAFF. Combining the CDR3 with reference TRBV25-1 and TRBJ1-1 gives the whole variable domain EADIYQTPRYLVIGTGKKITLECSQTMGHDKMYWYQQDPGMELHLIHYSYGVNSTEKGDLSSESTVSRIRTEHFPLTLESARPSHTSQYLCASSESGRQNTEAFFGQGTRLTVV.

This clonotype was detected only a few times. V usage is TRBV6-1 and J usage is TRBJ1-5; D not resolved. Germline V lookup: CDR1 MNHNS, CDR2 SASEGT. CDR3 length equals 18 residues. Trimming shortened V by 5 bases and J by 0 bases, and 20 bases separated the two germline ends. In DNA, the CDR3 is TGTGCCAGCAGTCCCGATCCCGCTGGGCGGGGTAGCAATCAGCCCCAGCATTTT. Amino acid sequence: CASSPDPAGRGSNQPQHF.

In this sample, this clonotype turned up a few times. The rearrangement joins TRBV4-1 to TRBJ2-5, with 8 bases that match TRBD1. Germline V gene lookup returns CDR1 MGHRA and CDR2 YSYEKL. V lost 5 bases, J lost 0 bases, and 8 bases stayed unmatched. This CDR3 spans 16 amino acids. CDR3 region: CASSETQGAHQETQYF. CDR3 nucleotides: TGCGCCAGCAGCGAAACCCAGGGGGCGCACCAAGAGACCCAGTACTTC.

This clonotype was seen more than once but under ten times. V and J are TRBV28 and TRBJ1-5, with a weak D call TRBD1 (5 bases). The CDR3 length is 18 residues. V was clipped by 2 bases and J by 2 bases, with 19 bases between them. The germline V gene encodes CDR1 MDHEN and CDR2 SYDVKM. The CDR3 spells CASSLLLFGASGNQPQHF. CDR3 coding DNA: TGTGCCAGCAGTTTACTCCTCTTTGGGGCAAGTGGCAATCAGCCCCAGCATTTT.

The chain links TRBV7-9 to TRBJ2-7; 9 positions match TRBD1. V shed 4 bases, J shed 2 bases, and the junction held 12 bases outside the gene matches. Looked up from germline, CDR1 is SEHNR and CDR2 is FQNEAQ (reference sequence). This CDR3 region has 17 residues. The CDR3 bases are TGTGCCAGCAGCTCGTACTGGACAGGGGATTCCCCCTACGAGCAGTACTTC. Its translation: CASSSYWTGDSPYEQYF.

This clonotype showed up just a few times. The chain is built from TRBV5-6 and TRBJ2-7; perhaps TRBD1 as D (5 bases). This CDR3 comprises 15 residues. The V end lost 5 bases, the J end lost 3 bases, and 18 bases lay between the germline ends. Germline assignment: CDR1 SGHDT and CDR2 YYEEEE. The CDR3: CASRRTLQGYYEQYF. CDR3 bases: TGTGCCAGCAGGCGGACACTCCAAGGGTACTACGAGCAGTACTTC.

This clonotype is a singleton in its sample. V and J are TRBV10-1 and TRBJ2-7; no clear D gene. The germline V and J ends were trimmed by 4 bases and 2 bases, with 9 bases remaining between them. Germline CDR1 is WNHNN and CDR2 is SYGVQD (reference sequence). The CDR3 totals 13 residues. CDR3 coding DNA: TGCGCCAGCAGTGGCCCGAGCCCCTACGAGCAGTACTTC. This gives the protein CASSGPSPYEQYF.

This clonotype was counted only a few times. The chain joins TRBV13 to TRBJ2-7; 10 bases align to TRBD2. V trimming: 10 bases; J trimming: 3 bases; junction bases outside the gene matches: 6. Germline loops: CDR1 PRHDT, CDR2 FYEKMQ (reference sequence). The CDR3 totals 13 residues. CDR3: CATTGTSDYEQYF. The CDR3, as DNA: TGTGCCACCACCGGGACTAGCGACTACGAGCAGTACTTC.

The CDR3 here is CASSYLVTGESYEQYF. The CDR3 DNA is TGTGCCAGCAGTTATCTAGTTACGGGAGAGTCATACGAGCAGTACTTC. V gene TRBV6-9 combines with J gene TRBJ2-7; TRBD2 might be the D (6 bases). CDR3 length: 16 residues. Trimming pared 2 bases from V and 4 bases from J, leaving 18 bases between. CDR1 is MNHGY and CDR2 is SVAAGI in the germline V gene.

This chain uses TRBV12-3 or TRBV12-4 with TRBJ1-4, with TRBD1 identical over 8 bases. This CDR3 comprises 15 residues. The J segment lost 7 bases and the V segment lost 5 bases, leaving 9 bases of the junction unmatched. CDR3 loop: CASSRSDRGVEKLFF. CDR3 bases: TGTGCCAGCAGTCGATCCGACAGGGGTGTTGAAAAACTGTTTTTT.

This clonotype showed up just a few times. The CDR3 sequence: CATSDYQGSAAFF. In nucleotides, the CDR3 is TGTGCCACCAGTGATTATCAGGGCTCGGCAGCTTTCTTT. This chain joins TRBV24-1 and TRBJ1-1, with a possible D match to TRBD1 (5 bases). This CDR3 contains 13 residues. The V gene lost 2 bases and the J gene lost 10 bases, with 13 bases spanning the gap. CDR1 is KGHDR and CDR2 is SFDVKD in the germline V gene.

The CDR3 DNA is TGTGCCAGCAGTTTTTCCGGGACAGAACTGTTTTTT. Its protein product is CASSFSGTELFF. The chain couples TRBV6-2 or TRBV6-3 to TRBJ1-4, with 7 bases identical to TRBD1. The V gene end was trimmed by 4 bases and the J gene end by 12 bases; junction bases not matched to a gene: 5. Germline loops: CDR1 MNHEY, CDR2 SVGEGT. The CDR3 sequence is 12 residues long.

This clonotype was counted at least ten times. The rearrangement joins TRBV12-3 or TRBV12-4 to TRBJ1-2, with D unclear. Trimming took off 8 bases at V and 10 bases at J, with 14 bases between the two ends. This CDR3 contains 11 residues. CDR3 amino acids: CASPLQWNYTF. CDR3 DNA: TGTGCCAGCCCCCTCCAATGGAACTACACCTTC.

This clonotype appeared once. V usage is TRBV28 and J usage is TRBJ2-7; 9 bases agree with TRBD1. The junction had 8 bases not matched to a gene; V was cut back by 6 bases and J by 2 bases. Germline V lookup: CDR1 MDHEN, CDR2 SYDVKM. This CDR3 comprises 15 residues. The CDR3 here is CASSNRDRDTYEQYF. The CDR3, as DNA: TGTGCCAGCAGCAACCGGGACAGGGACACCTACGAGCAGTACTTC.

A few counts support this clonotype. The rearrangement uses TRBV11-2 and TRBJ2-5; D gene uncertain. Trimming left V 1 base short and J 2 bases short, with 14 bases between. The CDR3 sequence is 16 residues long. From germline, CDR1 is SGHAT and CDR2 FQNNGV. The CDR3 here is CASSLGASGSQETQYF. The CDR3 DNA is TGTGCCAGCAGCTTAGGCGCCTCGGGTTCTCAAGAGACCCAGTACTTC.

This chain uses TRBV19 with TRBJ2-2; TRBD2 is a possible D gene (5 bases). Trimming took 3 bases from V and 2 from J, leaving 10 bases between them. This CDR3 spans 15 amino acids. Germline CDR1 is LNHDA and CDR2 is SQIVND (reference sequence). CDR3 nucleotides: TGTGCCAGTAGTATCCGGAGGATTAACACCGGGGAGCTGTTTTTT. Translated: CASSIRRINTGELFF.

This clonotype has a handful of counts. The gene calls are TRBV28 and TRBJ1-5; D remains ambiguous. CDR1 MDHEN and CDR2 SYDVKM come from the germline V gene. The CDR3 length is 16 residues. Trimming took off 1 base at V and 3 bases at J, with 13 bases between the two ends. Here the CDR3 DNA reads TGTGCCAGCAGTTTATCAGGCGGGAGTTTCAATCAGCCCCAGCATTTT. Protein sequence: CASSLSGGSFNQPQHF.

CDR3 nucleotides: TGTGCCAGCAGCCAAGGATACGGGACTCAGCCCCAGCATTTT. This encodes CASSQGYGTQPQHF. This chain links TRBV3-1 with TRBJ1-5; TRBD1 might be the D (5 bases). The CDR3 consists of 14 residues. CDR1 and CDR2 from the germline V gene are LGHDT and YNNKEL (reference sequence). The V end was cut by 1 base, the J end by 6 bases, with 10 bases between. Together with reference TRBV3-1 and TRBJ1-5, the CDR3 gives the full variable domain: DTAVSQTPKYLVTQMGNDKSIKCEQNLGHDTMYWYKQDSKKFLKIMFSYNNKELIINETVPNRFSPKSPDKAHLNLHINSLELGDSAVYFCASSQGYGTQPQHFGDGTRLSIL.

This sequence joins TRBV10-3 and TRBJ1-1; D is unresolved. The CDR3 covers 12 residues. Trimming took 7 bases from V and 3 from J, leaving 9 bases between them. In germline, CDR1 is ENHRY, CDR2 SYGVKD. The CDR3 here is CAIKRSDTEAFF. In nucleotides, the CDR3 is TGTGCCATCAAGCGGAGCGACACTGAAGCTTTCTTT.

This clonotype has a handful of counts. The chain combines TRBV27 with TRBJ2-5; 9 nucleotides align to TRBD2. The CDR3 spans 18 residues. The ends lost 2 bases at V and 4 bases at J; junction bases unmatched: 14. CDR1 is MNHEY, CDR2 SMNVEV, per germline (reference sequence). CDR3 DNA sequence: TGTGCCAGCAGTTTAACGGGGGTAGCGGGAGCCTTATTAGAGACCCAGTACTTC. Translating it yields CASSLTGVAGALLETQYF.

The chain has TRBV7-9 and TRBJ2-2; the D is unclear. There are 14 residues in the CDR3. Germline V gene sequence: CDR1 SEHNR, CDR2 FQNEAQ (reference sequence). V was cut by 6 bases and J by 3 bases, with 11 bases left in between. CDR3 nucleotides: TGTGCCAGCAGTCCCCCTAGGTACACCGGGGAGCTGTTTTTT. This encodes CASSPPRYTGELFF.

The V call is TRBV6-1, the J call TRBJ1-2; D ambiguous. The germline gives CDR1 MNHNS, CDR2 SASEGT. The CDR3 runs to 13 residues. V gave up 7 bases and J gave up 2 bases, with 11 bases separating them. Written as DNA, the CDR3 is TGTGCCAGCACCCCCTTGGTCAACTATGGCTACACCTTC. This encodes CASTPLVNYGYTF.

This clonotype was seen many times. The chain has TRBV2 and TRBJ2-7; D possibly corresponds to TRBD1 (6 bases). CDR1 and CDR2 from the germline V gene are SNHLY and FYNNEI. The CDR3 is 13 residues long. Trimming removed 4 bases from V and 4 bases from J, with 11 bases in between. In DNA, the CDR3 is TGTGCCAGCAGTGGTTGGCAGGGGTACGAGCAGTACTTC. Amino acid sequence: CASSGWQGYEQYF.